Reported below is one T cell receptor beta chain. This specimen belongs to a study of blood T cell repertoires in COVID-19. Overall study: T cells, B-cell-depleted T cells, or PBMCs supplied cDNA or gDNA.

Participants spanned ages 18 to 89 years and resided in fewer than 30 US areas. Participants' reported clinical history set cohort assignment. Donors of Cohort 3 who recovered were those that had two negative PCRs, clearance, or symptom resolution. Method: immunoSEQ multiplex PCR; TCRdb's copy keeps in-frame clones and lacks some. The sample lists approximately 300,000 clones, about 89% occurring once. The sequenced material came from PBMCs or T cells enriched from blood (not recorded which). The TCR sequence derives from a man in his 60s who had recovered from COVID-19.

CDR3 bases: TGTGCCACCAGTGACCCAGTTTTCATCACAGGGGGGAGTTACAATGAGCAGTTCTTC. Its translation is CATSDPVFITGGSYNEQFF. The rearrangement links TRBV24-1 to TRBJ2-1, with 8 bases lining up with TRBD1. V lost 4 bases, J lost 4 bases, and 17 bases stayed unmatched. The CDR3 length is 19 residues. Germline-derived CDR1 and CDR2 are KGHDR and SFDVKD.